Below, 9 T cell receptor beta chains from the same sample are listed, as sequenced in a study of PD-1 blockade in classical Hodgkin lymphoma. Brentuximab vedotin exposure varied, and every patient relapsed after autologous stem cell transplantation. Sequenced by immunoSEQ multiplex PCR; TCRdb stores in-frame clones only, minus some. Of roughly 20,000 clones listed, over 65% were seen once; the top ten hold around a quarter. Here the sequenced sample was peripheral blood mononuclear cells (PBMCs), taken before the second cycle of nivolumab. These receptors were obtained from a human donor with classical Hodgkin lymphoma.

This chain connects TRBV30 to TRBJ2-7; D is perhaps TRBD1 (6 bases). Germline CDR1 is GTSNPN and CDR2 is SVGIG (reference sequence). The CDR3 loop spans 14 amino acids. V lost 5 bases to trimming and J lost 2 bases, with 16 bases between them. The CDR3 spells CAWQAQGRTYEQYF. The CDR3, as DNA: TGTGCCTGGCAGGCCCAGGGGAGAACCTACGAGCAGTACTTC.

The V call is TRBV28, the J call TRBJ1-5; 8 nucleotides line up with TRBD1. CDR1 and CDR2 (germline): MDHEN, SYDVKM. The CDR3 runs to 15 residues. V shed 6 bases and J 7 bases; nucleotides not matched to a gene: 11. The CDR3 reads CASRTPGQGRQPQHF. CDR3 DNA sequence: TGTGCCAGCAGAACCCCCGGACAGGGAAGGCAGCCCCAGCATTTT.

The chain recombines TRBV7-9 with TRBJ2-1; a weak D match, TRBD2 (5 bases). Trimming left V 6 bases short and J 5 bases short, with 11 bases between. Germline lookup yields CDR1 SEHNR and CDR2 FQNEAQ (reference sequence). CDR3 size: 13 residues. The chain's CDR3 is CASSFGVNNEQFF. In nucleotides, the CDR3 is TGTGCCAGCAGTTTCGGGGTGAACAATGAGCAGTTCTTC. The full variable domain, with the rest looked up from reference TRBV7-9 and TRBJ2-1, is DTGVSQNPRHKITKRGQNVTFRCDPISEHNRLYWYRQTLGQGPEFLTYFQNEAQLEKSRLLSDRFSAERPKGSFSTLEIQRTEQGDSAMYLCASSFGVNNEQFFGPGTRLTVL.

V gene TRBV7-2 combines with J gene TRBJ1-1; 8 bases agree with TRBD1. This CDR3 spans 13 amino acids. Unmatched junction bases numbered 6, after V lost 6 bases and J lost 6 bases. CDR1 is SGHTA, CDR2 FQGNSA, per germline. The DNA of the CDR3 is TGTGCCAGCAGTCTGGACAGGGCTGCTGAAGCTTTCTTT. Translated: CASSLDRAAEAFF.

This chain uses TRBV7-2 with TRBJ1-5; possibly TRBD1 for D (6 bases). From germline, CDR1 is SGHTA and CDR2 FQGNSA. Trimming removed 5 bases at V and 5 bases at J, with 25 bases between. This CDR3 spans 18 amino acids. This CDR3 reads CASSKAPPLVTGDQPQHF. As DNA, the CDR3 is TGTGCCAGCAGCAAAGCCCCCCCCCTGGTGACAGGCGATCAGCCCCAGCATTTT.

The V and J genes are TRBV5-5 and TRBJ2-7, with 9 bases matching TRBD1. Looked up from germline, CDR1 is SGHKS and CDR2 is YYEKEE (reference sequence). The CDR3 contains 14 residues. V dropped 5 bases and J dropped 3; count of bases not matched to a gene: 6. The CDR3 loop is CASRSGTGLYEQYF. The CDR3 region has the DNA TGTGCCAGCAGGTCCGGGACAGGGCTCTACGAGCAGTACTTC.

V and J are TRBV29-1 and TRBJ2-2; a possible D gene is TRBD2 (5 bases). The germline V gene encodes CDR1 SQVTM and CDR2 ANQGSEA. The CDR3 covers 14 residues. Trimming shortened V by 4 bases and J by 4 bases, and 13 bases separated the two germline ends. In DNA, the CDR3 is TGCAGCGTTGCGGTACTAGGAACCACCGGGGAGCTGTTTTTT. Translating gives CSVAVLGTTGELFF.

This clone was counted a few times. The gene calls are TRBV5-1 and TRBJ2-1, with 7 bases matching TRBD1. Germline lookup yields CDR1 SGHRS and CDR2 YFSETQ. J lost 5 bases, V lost 2 bases, and 7 bases had no gene match. This CDR3 contains 15 residues. Here the CDR3 DNA reads TGCGCCAGCAGCTTAACTGACAGGGCCAACAATGAGCAGTTCTTC. Translation: CASSLTDRANNEQFF.

In its sample, this clone was seen once. The chain uses TRBV15 and TRBJ2-1; no firm D call. This CDR3 has 14 residues. Trimming stripped 3 bases from V and 5 bases from J, with 11 bases between. CDR1 and CDR2 (germline): LNHNV, YYDKDF (reference sequence). CDR3: CATSSERRNNEQFF. CDR3 nucleotides: TGTGCCACCAGCAGCGAAAGACGTAACAATGAGCAGTTCTTC.